This TCR beta chain was recorded in a study of shared clonotypes between healthy human individuals. Background on the study: Serving as donors were a couple of women and three men, whose ages spanned 18 to 49. Study-level points and caveats: Generation probabilities were higher for clonotypes shared across all four sorted-subset donors than for unshared ones.

This CDR3 contains 15 residues. Germline CDR1 and CDR2: SGHNT and YENEEA. The V end was cut by 2 bases, the J end by 5 bases, with 13 bases between. In the authors' workflow: ImmunoSEQ gave junction-only sequences without quality scores, so filtering differed. The data were produced by immunoSEQ multiplex PCR, yet TCRdb's version contains in-frame clones alone and is incomplete. V and J calls and clone size are copied from that table; D and trimming were computed from the DNA. This table has over a million clones, 95% to 99% appearing once. Points on this clone: Its target is not known.

The sample consisted of naive CD4+ T cells sorted from blood. Subset given: CD45RA+ positively selected. The receptor's source is a man aged 25-45 years in good health. The chain recombines TRBV11-3 with TRBJ2-1; D is perhaps TRBD2 (6 bases). This CDR3 reads CASSLLRGGNNEQFF. CDR3 in DNA: TGTGCCAGCAGCTTACTAAGGGGAGGCAACAATGAGCAGTTCTTC.